The 12 T cell receptor beta chains below all came from one sample that was sequenced in a study of T cell repertoires in cytomegalovirus infection. TCRdb processed the reads anew with MiXCR; each CDR3 protein has one entry. The table lists around 300,000 distinct CDR3 sequences, 20% to 30% of them singletons. Antigen specificity for these receptors is unknown. This specimen was cultured PBMCs, taken from culture after CMV antigen stimulation. Receptors originate from a human donor in good health (CMV status not recorded). Some clones in this sample may be carry-over from other donors' samples.

The V gene is TRBV29-1, the J gene TRBJ1-2; no definite D call. The CDR3 spans 14 residues. CDR1 SQVTM and CDR2 ANQGSEA come from the germline V gene. V lost 1 base and J lost 0, with 9 bases in between. The CDR3 loop reads CSVEGSRANYGYTF. CDR3 coding DNA: TGCAGCGTTGAAGGGTCACGAGCTAACTATGGCTACACCTTC.

This clonotype appeared many times. The gene calls are TRBV7-2 and TRBJ2-5; perhaps TRBD1 as D (5 bases). V lost 1 base and J 1 base, leaving 10 bases between the germline ends. CDR1 and CDR2 from the germline V gene are SGHTA and FQGNSA. CDR3 length: 15 residues. CDR3 nucleotide sequence: TGTGCCAGCAGCTTAGTACAGGCCTTCCAAGAGACCCAGTACTTC. Encoded protein: CASSLVQAFQETQYF.

The chain couples TRBV6-1 to TRBJ1-1; D is uncertain. V dropped 0 bases and J dropped 10 bases, with 12 bases sitting between them. This CDR3 has 13 residues. Germline V gene data show CDR1 as MNHNS and CDR2 as SASEGT. The CDR3 is CASSEARVLSAFF. The DNA of the CDR3 is TGTGCCAGCAGTGAAGCGAGGGTCCTCTCAGCTTTCTTT.

This clonotype was seen more than once but under ten times. V gene TRBV28 combines with J gene TRBJ2-1; TRBD2 agrees at 8 bases. The CDR3 totals 21 residues. CDR1 and CDR2 (germline): MDHEN, SYDVKM. Trimming at V came to 5 bases and at J to 3 bases, leaving 24 bases not matched to a gene. CDR3: CASSPSIPPVSSGRFYNEQFF. CDR3 in DNA: TGTGCCAGCAGTCCCTCTATCCCCCCGGTTTCTAGCGGGCGGTTCTACAATGAGCAGTTCTTC.

The chain links TRBV12-3 or TRBV12-4 to TRBJ1-4; TRBD1 is a possible D gene (5 bases). V was shortened by 5 bases and J by 6 bases, with 16 bases between the two germline ends. The length of the CDR3 is 15 residues. The chain's CDR3 is CASSLVGRGDEKLFF. DNA for the CDR3: TGTGCCAGCAGTCTCGTCGGGAGGGGCGATGAAAAACTGTTTTTT.

The chain employs TRBV24-1 and TRBJ2-7; TRBD1 aligns across 12 bases. The germline CDR1 and CDR2 sequences are KGHDR and SFDVKD. This CDR3 is 20 amino acids long. V gave up 1 base and J gave up 3 bases; unmatched junction bases: 15. The CDR3 nucleotides read TGTGCCACCAGTGATTTTTGTGTGGGGGACAGGGGGCGCGAAAACTACGAGCAGTACGTC. Its translation: CATSDFCVGDRGRENYEQYV.

This clonotype was seen at least ten times. The rearrangement uses TRBV7-2 and TRBJ2-5; the D is unclear. Between the trimmed V and J ends, which lost 5 bases and 3 bases, there was a span of 10 bases. Germline V gives CDR1 SGHTA, CDR2 FQGNSA. CDR3 length equals 13 residues. CDR3 nucleotides: TGTGCCAGCAGCCGCGCACTGAAAGAGACCCAGTACTTC. It is translated as CASSRALKETQYF.

The chain joins TRBV4-1 to TRBJ2-7; D possibly corresponds to TRBD1 (5 bases). CDR3 length: 16 amino acids. Germline loops: CDR1 MGHRA, CDR2 YSYEKL. Trimming shortened V by 3 bases and J by 6 bases, and 21 bases separated the two germline ends. DNA for the CDR3: TGCGCCAGCAGCCAGGGTCGTCGCGGACAAAAAGGCGAGCAGTACTTC. This translates into CASSQGRRGQKGEQYF.

V is TRBV6-5 and J is TRBJ2-3; tentative D call: TRBD1 (6 bases). This CDR3 is 12 amino acids long. Trimming cost V 5 bases and J 8 bases, with 11 bases left between them. Germline-derived CDR1 and CDR2 are MNHEY and SVGAGI. CDR3 protein: CASSTTGITQYF. The CDR3 region has the DNA TGTGCCAGCAGTACCACAGGGATTACGCAGTATTTT.

The table lists this clonotype with many counts. The chain links TRBV7-2 to TRBJ2-5; 7 bases align to TRBD1. V lost 2 bases to trimming and J lost 7 bases; unmatched junction nucleotides: 25. Germline V gene lookup returns CDR1 SGHTA and CDR2 FQGNSA. The CDR3 runs to 20 residues. Here the CDR3 DNA reads TGTGCCAGCAGCTTATCTACGGCCGGGACAGCCATTCAAGGAGAGAGGACCCAGTACTTC. It specifies CASSLSTAGTAIQGERTQYF.

A few counts support this clonotype. This chain connects TRBV12-3 or TRBV12-4 to TRBJ2-2, with D hard to call. The CDR3 is 14 residues long. The V and J ends lost 6 bases and 8 bases respectively, with 16 bases between them. DNA for the CDR3: TGTGCCAGCAGAGGTCTTCAAGGAAGGGGGGAGCTGTTTTTT. Amino acid sequence: CASRGLQGRGELFF.

This clonotype was picked up many times. The rearrangement uses TRBV6-6 and TRBJ2-3, with TRBD2 matching over 9 bases. J was trimmed by 0 bases and V by 6 bases; bases with no gene match: 1. Germline lookup yields CDR1 MNHNY and CDR2 SVGAGI (reference sequence). This CDR3 comprises 14 residues. This chain's CDR3 is CASRLAGSTDTQYF. The CDR3 DNA follows: TGTGCCAGCAGGCTAGCGGGAAGCACAGATACGCAGTATTTT.